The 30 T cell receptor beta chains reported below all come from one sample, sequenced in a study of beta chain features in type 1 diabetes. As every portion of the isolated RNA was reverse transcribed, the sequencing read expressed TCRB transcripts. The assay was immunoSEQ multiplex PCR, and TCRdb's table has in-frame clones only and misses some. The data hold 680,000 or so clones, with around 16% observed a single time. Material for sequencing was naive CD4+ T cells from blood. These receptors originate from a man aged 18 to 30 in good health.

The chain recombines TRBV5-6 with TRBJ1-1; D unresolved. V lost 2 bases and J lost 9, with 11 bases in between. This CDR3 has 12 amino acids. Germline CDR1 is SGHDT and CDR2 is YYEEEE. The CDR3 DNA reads TGTGCCAGCAGCTTTTCAGACTCCCAAGCTTTCTTT. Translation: CASSFSDSQAFF.

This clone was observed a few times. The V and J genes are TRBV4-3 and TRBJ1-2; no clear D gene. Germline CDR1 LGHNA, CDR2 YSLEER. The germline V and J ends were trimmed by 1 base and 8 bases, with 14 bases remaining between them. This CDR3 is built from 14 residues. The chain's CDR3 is CASSQGMGNFGYTF. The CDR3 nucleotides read TGCGCCAGCAGCCAAGGTATGGGGAACTTCGGCTACACCTTC.

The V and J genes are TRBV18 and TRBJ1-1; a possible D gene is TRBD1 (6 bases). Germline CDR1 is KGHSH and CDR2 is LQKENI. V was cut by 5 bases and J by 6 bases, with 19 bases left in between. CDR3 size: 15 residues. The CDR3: CASSLIHRDGAEAFF. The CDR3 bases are TGTGCCAGCTCATTAATTCACAGGGACGGGGCTGAAGCTTTCTTT.

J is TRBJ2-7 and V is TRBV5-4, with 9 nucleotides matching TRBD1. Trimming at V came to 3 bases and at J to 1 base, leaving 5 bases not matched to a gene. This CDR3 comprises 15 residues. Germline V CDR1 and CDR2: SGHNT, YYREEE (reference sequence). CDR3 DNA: TGTGCCAGCAGCTCGGGACAGGGCAAGTCCTACGAGCAGTACTTC. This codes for CASSSGQGKSYEQYF.

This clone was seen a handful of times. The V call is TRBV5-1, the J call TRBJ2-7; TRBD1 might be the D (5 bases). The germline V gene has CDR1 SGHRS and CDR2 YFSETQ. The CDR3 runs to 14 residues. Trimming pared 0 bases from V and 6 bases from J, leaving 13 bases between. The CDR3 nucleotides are TGCGCCAGCAGCTTGGACAACAGGTCTGGCGAGCAGTACTTC. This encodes CASSLDNRSGEQYF. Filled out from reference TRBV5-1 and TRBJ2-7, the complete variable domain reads KAGVTQTPRYLIKTRGQQVTLSCSPISGHRSVSWYQQTPGQGLQFLFEYFSETQRNKGNFPGRFSGRQFSNSRSEMNVSTLELGDSALYLCASSLDNRSGEQYFGPGTRLTVT.

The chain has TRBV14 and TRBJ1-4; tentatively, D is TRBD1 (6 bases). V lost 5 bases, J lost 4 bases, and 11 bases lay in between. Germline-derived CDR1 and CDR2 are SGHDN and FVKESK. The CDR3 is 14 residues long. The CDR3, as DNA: TGTGCCAGCAGCAAACGACAGGTTAATGAAAAACTGTTTTTT. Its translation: CASSKRQVNEKLFF.

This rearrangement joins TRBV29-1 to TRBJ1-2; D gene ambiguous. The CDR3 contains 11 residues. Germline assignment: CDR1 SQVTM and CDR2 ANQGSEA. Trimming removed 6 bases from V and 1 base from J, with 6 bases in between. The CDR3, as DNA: TGCAGCGTGGGAGTTAACTATGGCTACACCTTC. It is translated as CSVGVNYGYTF. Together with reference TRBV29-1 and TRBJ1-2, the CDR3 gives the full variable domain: SAVISQKPSRDICQRGTSLTIQCQVDSQVTMMFWYRQQPGQSLTLIATANQGSEATYESGFVIDKFPISRPNLTFSTLTVSNMSPEDSSIYLCSVGVNYGYTFGSGTRLTVV.

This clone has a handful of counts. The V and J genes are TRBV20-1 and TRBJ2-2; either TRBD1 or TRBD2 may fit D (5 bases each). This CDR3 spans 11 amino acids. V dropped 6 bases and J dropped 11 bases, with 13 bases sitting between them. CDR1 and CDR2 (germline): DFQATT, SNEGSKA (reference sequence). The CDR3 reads CSAEGRRELFF. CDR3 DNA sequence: TGCAGTGCCGAGGGGAGAAGAGAGCTGTTTTTT.

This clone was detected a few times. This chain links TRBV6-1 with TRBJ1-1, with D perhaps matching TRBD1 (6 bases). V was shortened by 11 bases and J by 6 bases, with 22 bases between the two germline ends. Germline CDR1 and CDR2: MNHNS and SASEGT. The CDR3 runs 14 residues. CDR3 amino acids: CAVWNTGRGSEAFF. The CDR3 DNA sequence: TGTGCCGTATGGAATACAGGGAGAGGCTCTGAAGCTTTCTTT.

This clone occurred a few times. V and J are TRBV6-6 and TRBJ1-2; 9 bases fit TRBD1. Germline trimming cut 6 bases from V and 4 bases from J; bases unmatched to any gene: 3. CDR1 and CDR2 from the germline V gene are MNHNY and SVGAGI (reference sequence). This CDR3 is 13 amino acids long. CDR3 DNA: TGTGCCAGCAGACCGACAGGGGGCTATGGCTACACCTTC. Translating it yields CASRPTGGYGYTF.

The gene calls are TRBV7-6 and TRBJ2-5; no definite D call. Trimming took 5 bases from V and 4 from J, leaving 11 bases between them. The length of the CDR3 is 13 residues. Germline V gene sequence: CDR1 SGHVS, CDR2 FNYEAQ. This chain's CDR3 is CASSPIGPETQYF. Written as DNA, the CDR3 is TGTGCCAGCAGCCCAATCGGGCCAGAGACCCAGTACTTC.

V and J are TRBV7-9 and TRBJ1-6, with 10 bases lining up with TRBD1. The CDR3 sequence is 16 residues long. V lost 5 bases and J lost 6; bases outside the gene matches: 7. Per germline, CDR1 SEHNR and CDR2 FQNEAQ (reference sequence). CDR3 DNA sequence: TGTGCCAGCAGCCAGGGGGACAGGGGATTTAATTCACCCCTCCACTTT. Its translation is CASSQGDRGFNSPLHF.

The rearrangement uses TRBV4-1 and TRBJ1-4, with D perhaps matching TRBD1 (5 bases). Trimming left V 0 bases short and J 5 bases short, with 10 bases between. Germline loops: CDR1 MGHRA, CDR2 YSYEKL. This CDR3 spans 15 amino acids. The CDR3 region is CASSQENRLNEKLFF. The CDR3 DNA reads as TGCGCCAGCAGCCAAGAGAACAGGTTAAATGAAAAACTGTTTTTT.

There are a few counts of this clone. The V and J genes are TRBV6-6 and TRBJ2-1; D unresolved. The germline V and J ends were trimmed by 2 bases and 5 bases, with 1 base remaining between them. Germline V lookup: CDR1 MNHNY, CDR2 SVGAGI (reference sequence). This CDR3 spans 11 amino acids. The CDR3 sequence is CASSYDNEQFF. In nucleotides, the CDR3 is TGTGCCAGCAGTTACGACAATGAGCAGTTCTTC.

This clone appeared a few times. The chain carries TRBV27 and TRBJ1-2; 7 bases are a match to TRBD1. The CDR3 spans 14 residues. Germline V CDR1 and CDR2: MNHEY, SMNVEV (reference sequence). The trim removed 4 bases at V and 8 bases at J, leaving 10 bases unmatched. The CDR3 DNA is TGTGCCAGCAGTTCCCTCTACAGGGGAGGCGGCTACACCTTC. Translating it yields CASSSLYRGGGYTF.

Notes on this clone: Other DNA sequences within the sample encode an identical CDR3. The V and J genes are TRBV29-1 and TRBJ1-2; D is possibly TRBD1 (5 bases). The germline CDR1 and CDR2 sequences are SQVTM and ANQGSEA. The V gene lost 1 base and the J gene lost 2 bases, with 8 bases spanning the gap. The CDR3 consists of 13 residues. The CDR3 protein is CSVEGDRNYGYTF. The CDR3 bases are TGCAGCGTTGAAGGGGACCGCAACTATGGCTACACCTTC. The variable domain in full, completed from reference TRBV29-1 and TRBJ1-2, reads SAVISQKPSRDICQRGTSLTIQCQVDSQVTMMFWYRQQPGQSLTLIATANQGSEATYESGFVIDKFPISRPNLTFSTLTVSNMSPEDSSIYLCSVEGDRNYGYTFGSGTRLTVV.

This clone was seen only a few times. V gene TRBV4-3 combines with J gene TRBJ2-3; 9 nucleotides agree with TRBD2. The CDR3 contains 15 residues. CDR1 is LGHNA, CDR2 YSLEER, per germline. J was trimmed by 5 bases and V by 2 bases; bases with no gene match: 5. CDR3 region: CASSQLAGVGDTQYF. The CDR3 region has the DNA TGCGCCAGCAGCCAATTAGCGGGAGTCGGAGATACGCAGTATTTT.

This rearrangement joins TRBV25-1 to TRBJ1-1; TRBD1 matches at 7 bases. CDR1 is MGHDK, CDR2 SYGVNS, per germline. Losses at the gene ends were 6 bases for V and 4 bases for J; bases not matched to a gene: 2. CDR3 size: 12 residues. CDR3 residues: CASRSGGTEAFF. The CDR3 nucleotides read TGTGCCAGCAGGTCAGGGGGCACTGAAGCTTTCTTT.

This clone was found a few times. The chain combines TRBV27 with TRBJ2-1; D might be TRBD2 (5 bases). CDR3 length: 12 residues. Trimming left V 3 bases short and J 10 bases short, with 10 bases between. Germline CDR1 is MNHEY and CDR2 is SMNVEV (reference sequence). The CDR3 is CASSFKGEEQFF. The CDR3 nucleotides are TGTGCCAGCAGTTTTAAGGGAGAGGAGCAGTTCTTC.

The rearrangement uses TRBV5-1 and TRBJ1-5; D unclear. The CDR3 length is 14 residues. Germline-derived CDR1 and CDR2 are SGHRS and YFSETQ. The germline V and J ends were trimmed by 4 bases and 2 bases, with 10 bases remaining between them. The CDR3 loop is CASSEGMGNQPQHF. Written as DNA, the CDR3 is TGCGCCAGCAGCGAAGGAATGGGCAATCAGCCCCAGCATTTT.

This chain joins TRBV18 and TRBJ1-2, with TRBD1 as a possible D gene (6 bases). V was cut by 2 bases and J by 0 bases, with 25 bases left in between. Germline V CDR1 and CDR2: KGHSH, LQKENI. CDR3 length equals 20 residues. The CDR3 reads CASSPGDQGRKGKANYGYTF. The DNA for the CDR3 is TGTGCCAGCTCACCAGGCGACCAGGGGAGGAAAGGAAAAGCTAACTATGGCTACACCTTC.

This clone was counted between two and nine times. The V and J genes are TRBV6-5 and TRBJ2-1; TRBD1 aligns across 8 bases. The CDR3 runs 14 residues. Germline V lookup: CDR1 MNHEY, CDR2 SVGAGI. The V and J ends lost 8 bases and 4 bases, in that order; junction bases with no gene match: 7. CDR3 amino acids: CASGRDRRYNEQFF. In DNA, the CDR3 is TGTGCCAGCGGACGGGACAGGCGATACAATGAGCAGTTCTTC.

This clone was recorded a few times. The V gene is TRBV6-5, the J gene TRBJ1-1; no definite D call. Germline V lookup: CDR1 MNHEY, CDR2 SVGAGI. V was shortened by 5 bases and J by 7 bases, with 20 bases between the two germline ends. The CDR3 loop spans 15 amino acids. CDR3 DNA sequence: TGTGCCAGCAGTCACCAGAGGACGGCTCTAGGTGAAGCTTTCTTT. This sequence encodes CASSHQRTALGEAFF.

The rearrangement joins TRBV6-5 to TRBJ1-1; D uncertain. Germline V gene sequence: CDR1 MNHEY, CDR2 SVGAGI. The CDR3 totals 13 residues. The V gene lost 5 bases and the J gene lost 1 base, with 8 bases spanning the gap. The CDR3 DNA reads TGTGCCAGCAGTATGGGCCCGAACACTGAAGCTTTCTTT. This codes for CASSMGPNTEAFF.

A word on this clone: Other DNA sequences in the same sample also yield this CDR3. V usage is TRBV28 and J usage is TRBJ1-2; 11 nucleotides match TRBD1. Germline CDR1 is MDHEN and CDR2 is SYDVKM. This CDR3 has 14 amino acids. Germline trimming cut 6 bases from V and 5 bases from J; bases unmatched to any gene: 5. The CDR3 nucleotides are TGTGCCAGCAGAGGGACAGGGGGTGATTATGGCTACACCTTC. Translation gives CASRGTGGDYGYTF.

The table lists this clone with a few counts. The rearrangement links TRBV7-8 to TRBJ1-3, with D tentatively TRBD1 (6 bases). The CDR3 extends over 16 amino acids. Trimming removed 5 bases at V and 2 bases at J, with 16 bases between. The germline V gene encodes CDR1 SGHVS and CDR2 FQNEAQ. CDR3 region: CASSTRLQGPGNTIYF. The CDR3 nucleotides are TGTGCCAGCAGCACCCGACTACAGGGACCTGGAAACACCATATATTTT.

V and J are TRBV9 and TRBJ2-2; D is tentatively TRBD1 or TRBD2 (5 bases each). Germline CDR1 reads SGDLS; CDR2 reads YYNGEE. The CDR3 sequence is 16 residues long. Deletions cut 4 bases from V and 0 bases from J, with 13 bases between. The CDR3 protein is CASSPRGDANTGELFF. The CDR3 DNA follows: TGTGCCAGCAGCCCCAGAGGGGACGCGAACACCGGGGAGCTGTTTTTT.

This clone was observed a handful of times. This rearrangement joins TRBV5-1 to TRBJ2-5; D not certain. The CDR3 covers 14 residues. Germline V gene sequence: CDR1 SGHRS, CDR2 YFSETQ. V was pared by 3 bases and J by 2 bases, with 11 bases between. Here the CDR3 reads CASSSPGPQETQYF. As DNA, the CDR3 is TGCGCCAGCAGCTCCCCAGGTCCTCAAGAGACCCAGTACTTC.

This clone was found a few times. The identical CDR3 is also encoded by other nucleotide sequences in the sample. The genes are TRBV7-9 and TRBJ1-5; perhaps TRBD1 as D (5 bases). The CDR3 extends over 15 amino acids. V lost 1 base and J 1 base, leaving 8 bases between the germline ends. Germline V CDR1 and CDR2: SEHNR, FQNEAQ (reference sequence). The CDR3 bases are TGTGCCAGCAGCTTAGGGGGGGTAAGCAATCAGCCCCAGCATTTT. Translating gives CASSLGGVSNQPQHF.

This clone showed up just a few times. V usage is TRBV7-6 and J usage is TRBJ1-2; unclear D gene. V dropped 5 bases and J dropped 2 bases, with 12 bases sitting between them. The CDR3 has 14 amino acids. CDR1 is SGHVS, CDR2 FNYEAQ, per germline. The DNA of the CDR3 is TGTGCCAGCAGCGCACAGAGTCTAAACTATGGCTACACCTTC. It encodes CASSAQSLNYGYTF. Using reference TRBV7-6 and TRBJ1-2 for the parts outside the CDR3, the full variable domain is GAGVSQSPRYKVTKRGQDVALRCDPISGHVSLYWYRQALGQGPEFLTYFNYEAQQDKSGLPNDRFSAERPEGSISTLTIQRTEQRDSAMYRCASSAQSLNYGYTFGSGTRLTVV.